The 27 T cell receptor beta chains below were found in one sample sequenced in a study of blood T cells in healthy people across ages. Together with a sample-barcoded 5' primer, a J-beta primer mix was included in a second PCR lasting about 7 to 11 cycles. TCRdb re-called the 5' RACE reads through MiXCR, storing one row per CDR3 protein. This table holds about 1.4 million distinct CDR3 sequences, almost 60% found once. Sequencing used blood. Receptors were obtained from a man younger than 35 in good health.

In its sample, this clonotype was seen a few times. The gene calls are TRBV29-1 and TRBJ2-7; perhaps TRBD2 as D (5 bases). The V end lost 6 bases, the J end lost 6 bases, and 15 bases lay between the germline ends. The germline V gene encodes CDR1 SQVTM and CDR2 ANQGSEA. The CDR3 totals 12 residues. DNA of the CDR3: TGCAGCGTGGGTCTACTAGGAGGCGAGCAGTACTTC. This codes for CSVGLLGGEQYF.

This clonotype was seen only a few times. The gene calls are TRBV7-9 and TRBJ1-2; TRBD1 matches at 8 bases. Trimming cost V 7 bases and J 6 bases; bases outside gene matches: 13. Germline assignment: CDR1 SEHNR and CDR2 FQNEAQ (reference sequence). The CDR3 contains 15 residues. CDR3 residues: CASTALTTGENGYTF. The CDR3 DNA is TGTGCCAGCACGGCCCTGACGACAGGGGAAAATGGCTACACCTTC.

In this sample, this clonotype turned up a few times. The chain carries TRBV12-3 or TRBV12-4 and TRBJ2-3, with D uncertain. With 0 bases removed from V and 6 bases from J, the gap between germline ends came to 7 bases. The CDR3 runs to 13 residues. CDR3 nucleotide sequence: TGTGCCAGCAGTTTAGCGCCTATGGATACGCAGTATTTT. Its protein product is CASSLAPMDTQYF.

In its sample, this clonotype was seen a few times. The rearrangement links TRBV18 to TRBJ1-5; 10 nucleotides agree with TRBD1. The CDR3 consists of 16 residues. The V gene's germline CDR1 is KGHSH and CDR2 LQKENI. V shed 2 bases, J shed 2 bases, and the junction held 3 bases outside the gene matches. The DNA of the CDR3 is TGTGCCAGCTCACCAACGGGGACAGGGGGCAATCAGCCCCAGCATTTT. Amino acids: CASSPTGTGGNQPQHF.

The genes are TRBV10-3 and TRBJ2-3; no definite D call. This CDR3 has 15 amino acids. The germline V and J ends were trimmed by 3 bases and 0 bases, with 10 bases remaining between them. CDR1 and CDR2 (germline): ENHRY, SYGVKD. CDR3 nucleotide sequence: TGTGCCATCAGTGAACAGCCTCCTAGCACAGATACGCAGTATTTT. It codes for CAISEQPPSTDTQYF.

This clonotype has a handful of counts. The CDR3 coding sequence is TGCAGCGTTGAAGGGGCCCTCACCGGGGAGCTGTTTTTT. Its protein product is CSVEGALTGELFF. The chain carries TRBV29-1 and TRBJ2-2, with D unresolved. The ends were cut back, 1 base at V and 4 bases at J, with 7 bases in the middle. CDR3 length: 13 residues. Germline V CDR1 and CDR2: SQVTM, ANQGSEA.

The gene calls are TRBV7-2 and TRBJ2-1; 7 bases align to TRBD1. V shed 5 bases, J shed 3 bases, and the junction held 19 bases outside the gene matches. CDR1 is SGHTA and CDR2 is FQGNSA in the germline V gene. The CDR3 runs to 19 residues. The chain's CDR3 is CASSPRLLNRDSLYNEQFF. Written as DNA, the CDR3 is TGTGCCAGCAGCCCTAGGCTCCTCAACCGGGACAGCCTCTACAATGAGCAGTTCTTC.

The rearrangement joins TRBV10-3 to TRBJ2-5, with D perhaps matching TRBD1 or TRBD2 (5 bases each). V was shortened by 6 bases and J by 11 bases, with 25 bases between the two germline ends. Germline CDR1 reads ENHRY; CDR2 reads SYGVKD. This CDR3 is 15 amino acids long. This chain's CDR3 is CAIRPGTDVHNEQYF. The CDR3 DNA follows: TGTGCCATCAGGCCCGGGACGGATGTCCACAATGAGCAGTACTTC.

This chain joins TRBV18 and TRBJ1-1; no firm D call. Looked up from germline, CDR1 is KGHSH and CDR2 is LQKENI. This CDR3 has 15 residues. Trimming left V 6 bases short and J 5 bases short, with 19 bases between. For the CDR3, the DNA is TGTGCCAGCTCGACCACGACGGGCGCGGGGACTGAAGCTTTCTTT. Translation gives CASSTTTGAGTEAFF.

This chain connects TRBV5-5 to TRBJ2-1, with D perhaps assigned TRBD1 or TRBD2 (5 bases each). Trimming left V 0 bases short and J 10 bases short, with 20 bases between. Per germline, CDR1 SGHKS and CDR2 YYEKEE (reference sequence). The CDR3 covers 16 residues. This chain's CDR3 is CASSLDRTRTLGEQFF. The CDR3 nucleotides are TGTGCCAGCAGCTTGGATCGGACAAGGACTCTAGGCGAGCAGTTCTTC.

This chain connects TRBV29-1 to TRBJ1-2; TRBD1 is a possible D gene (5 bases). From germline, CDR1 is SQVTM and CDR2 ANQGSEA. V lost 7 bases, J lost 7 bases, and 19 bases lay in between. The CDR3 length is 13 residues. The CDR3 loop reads CSAQGEGLPGYTF. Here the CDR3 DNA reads TGCAGCGCCCAGGGTGAGGGACTGCCTGGCTACACCTTC.

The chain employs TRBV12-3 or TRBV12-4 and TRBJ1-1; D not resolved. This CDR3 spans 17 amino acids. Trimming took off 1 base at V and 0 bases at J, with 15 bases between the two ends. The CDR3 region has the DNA TGTGCCAGCAGTTTAGTATTGATTGGTTACTTGAACACTGAAGCTTTCTTT. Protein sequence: CASSLVLIGYLNTEAFF.

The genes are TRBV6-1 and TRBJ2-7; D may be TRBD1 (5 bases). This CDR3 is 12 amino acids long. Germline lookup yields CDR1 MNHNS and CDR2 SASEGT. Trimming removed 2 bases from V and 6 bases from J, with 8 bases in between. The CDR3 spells CASSETGVEQYF. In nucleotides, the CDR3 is TGTGCCAGCAGTGAAACAGGCGTCGAGCAGTACTTC.

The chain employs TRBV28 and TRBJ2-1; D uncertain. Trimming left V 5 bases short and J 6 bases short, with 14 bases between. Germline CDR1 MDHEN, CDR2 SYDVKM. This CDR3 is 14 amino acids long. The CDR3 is CASSPLEWSNEQFF. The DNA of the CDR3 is TGTGCCAGCAGTCCCTTAGAGTGGAGCAATGAGCAGTTCTTC.

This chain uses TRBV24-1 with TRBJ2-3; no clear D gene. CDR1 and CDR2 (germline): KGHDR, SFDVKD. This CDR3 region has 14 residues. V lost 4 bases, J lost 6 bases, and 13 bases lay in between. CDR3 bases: TGTGCCACCAGTGAGCCGCCCGGTGGGGATACGCAGTATTTT. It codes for CATSEPPGGDTQYF.

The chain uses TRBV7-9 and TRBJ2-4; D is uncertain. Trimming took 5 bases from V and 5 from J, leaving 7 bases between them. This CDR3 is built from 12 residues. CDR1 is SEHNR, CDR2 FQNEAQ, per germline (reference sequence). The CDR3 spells CASSPSENIQYF. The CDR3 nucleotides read TGTGCCAGCAGCCCGTCGGAAAACATTCAGTACTTC.

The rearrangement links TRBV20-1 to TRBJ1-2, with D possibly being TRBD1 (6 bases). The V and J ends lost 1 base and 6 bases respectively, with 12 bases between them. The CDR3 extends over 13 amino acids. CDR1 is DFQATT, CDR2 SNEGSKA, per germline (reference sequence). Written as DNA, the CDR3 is TGCAGTGCTAGAGCGGACAGAGGAAATGGCTACACCTTC. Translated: CSARADRGNGYTF.

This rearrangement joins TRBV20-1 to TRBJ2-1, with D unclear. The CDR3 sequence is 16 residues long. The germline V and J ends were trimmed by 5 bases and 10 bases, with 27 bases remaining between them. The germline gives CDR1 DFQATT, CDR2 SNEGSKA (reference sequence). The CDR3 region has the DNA TGCAGTGCTCTCGCCGGCCATACCCTCCCCTCCTACGAGCAGTTCTTC. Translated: CSALAGHTLPSYEQFF.

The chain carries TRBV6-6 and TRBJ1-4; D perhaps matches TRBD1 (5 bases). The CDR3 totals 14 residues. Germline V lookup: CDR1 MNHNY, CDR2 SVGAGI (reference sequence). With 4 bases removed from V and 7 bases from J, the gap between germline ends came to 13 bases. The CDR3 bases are TGTGCCAGCAGTTCCAGGGCTGGAGGTGAAAAACTGTTTTTT. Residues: CASSSRAGGEKLFF.

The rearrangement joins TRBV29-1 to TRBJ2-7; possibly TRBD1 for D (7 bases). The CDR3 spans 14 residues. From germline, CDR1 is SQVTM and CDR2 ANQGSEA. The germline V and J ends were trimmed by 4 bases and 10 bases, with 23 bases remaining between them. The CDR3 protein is CSVALQGRLGAQYF. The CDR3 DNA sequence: TGCAGCGTTGCTCTACAGGGGAGGTTGGGGGCCCAGTACTTC.

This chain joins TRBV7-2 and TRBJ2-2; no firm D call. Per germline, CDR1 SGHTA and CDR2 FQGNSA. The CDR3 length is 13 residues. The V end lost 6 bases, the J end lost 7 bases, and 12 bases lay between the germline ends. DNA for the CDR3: TGTGCCAGCAGACACGCAGTAGGCGGGGAGCTGTTTTTT. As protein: CASRHAVGGELFF.

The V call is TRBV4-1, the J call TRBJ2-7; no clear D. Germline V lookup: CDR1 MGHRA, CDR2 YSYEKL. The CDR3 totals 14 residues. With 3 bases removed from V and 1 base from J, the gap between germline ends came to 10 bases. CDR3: CASSQSVESYEQYF. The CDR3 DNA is TGCGCCAGCAGCCAGTCAGTTGAATCCTACGAGCAGTACTTC.

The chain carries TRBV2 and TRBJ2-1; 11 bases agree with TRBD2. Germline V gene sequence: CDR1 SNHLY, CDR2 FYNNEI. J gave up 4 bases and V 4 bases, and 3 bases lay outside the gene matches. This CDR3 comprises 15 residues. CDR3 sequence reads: CASSGVAGGYNEQFF. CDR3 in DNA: TGTGCCAGCAGTGGGGTAGCGGGAGGGTACAATGAGCAGTTCTTC.

CDR3 in DNA: TGCAGTGCTAGTCTACCTAGCGGGGTTCTAGATGACCAGTACTTC. It yields the protein CSASLPSGVLDDQYF. The rearrangement links TRBV20-1 to TRBJ2-5, with 9 bases lining up with TRBD2. CDR1 and CDR2 (germline): DFQATT, SNEGSKA (reference sequence). This CDR3 region has 15 residues. The junction had 15 bases not matched to a gene; V was cut back by 3 bases and J by 10 bases.

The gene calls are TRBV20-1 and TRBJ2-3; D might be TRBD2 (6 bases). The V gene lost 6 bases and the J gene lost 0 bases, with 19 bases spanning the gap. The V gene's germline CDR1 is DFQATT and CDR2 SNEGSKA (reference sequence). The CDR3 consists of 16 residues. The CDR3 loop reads CSATAGRLYSTDTQYF. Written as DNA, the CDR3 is TGCAGTGCCACCGCGGGGCGACTATATAGCACAGATACGCAGTATTTT.

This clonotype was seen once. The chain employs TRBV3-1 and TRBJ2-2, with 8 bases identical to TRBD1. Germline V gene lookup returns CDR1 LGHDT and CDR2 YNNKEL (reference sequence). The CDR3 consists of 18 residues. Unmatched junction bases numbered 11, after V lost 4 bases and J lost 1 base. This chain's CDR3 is CASSPEPQGDRNTGELFF. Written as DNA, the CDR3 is TGTGCCAGCAGCCCGGAACCACAGGGGGATCGGAACACCGGGGAGCTGTTTTTT.

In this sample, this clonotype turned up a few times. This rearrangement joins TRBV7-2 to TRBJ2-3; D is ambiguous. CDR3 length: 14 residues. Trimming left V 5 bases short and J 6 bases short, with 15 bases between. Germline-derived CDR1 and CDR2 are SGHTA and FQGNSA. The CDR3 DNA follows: TGTGCCAGCAGCCCTGGTTTCACCGGGGATACGCAGTATTTT. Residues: CASSPGFTGDTQYF.